The 7 T cell receptor beta chains listed next were all sequenced from one sample in a study of T cell changes during pregnancy in multiple sclerosis. The table came from immunoSEQ multiplex PCR; TCRdb's copy has only in-frame clones and leaves some out. The table lists 69,000 or so clones, 90% to 95% of them singletons, with 0.29% in the top ten. This specimen consisted of CD4+ T cells from peripheral blood mononuclear cells, obtained in the third trimester of pregnancy. These receptors all stem from a female donor in good health, enrolled as a control in a pregnancy study.

The chain employs TRBV7-2 and TRBJ2-7; no firm D call. CDR3 size: 13 residues. The germline gives CDR1 SGHTA, CDR2 FQGNSA. The V and J ends lost 3 bases and 1 base respectively, with 7 bases between them. CDR3 amino acids: CASSFANSYEQYF. The CDR3 DNA reads as TGTGCCAGCAGCTTCGCGAATTCCTACGAGCAGTACTTC.

V is TRBV11-3 and J is TRBJ1-1; D gene ambiguous. CDR3 length: 13 residues. V was trimmed by 6 bases and J by 0 bases, leaving 8 bases between them. Germline V lookup: CDR1 SGHNT, CDR2 YENEEA. In DNA, the CDR3 is TGTGCCAGCAGTCTCCAGGTGAACACTGAAGCTTTCTTT. This translates into CASSLQVNTEAFF.

The chain combines TRBV9 with TRBJ1-1; D not certain. Germline CDR1 reads SGDLS; CDR2 reads YYNGEE. V was clipped by 2 bases and J by 5 bases, with 10 bases between them. This CDR3 has 13 amino acids. In DNA form, the CDR3 reads TGTGCCAGCAGCGTCGGGGATTGGACTGAAGCTTTCTTT. This gives the protein CASSVGDWTEAFF.

The chain recombines TRBV16 with TRBJ1-6; perhaps TRBD1 as D (6 bases). Germline CDR1 is KGHSY and CDR2 is FQNENV. V was trimmed by 3 bases and J by 8 bases, leaving 14 bases between them. The length of the CDR3 is 15 residues. The CDR3 DNA is TGTGCCAGCAGCCATAGTGGGGGCGCGGATTCACCCCTCCACTTT. It specifies CASSHSGGADSPLHF.

This rearrangement joins TRBV6-1 to TRBJ2-6; maybe TRBD1 (6 bases). The V gene lost 4 bases and the J gene lost 4 bases, with 20 bases spanning the gap. This CDR3 has 18 amino acids. From germline, CDR1 is MNHNS and CDR2 SASEGT. The chain's CDR3 is CASSGGQGPPVGANVLTF. In DNA form, the CDR3 reads TGTGCCAGCAGTGGGGGACAAGGTCCCCCGGTGGGGGCCAACGTCCTGACTTTC.

This chain links TRBV7-2 with TRBJ1-3, with D hard to call. Trimming shortened V by 5 bases and J by 0 bases, and 11 bases separated the two germline ends. The CDR3 totals 15 residues. CDR1 is SGHTA and CDR2 is FQGNSA in the germline V gene. The CDR3 is CASSQDGISGNTIYF. CDR3 coding DNA: TGTGCCAGCAGCCAAGACGGGATCTCTGGAAACACCATATATTTT.

The chain links TRBV5-4 to TRBJ1-6, with no clear D. Germline-derived CDR1 and CDR2 are SGHNT and YYREEE (reference sequence). The CDR3 runs to 13 residues. V was shortened by 4 bases and J by 8 bases, with 10 bases between the two germline ends. The CDR3 DNA reads TGTGCCAGCAGCACCCGACGGGATTCACCCCTCCACTTT. This sequence encodes CASSTRRDSPLHF.